Below, 19 T cell receptor beta chains from the same sample are listed, as sequenced in a study of Ad26.COV2.S vaccination and SARS-CoV-2 variants (dated by TCRdb to the early 2020s). Library preparation employed the immunoSEQ multiplex PCR assay. TCRdb provides this immuneACCESS table in a form limited to in-frame rearrangements. Some clones are lacking; in checked studies, under half of them reflect an unresolved V gene, and why the rest are absent is not known. The sample includes some 290,000 clones, with around 85% observed a single time. In total, the top ten clones hold 2% to 2.5% of the sample. Explained via the paper, the treatment or condition label denotes: around 19 received Ad26.COV2.S at low or high dose, single or two shots; roughly 5 received placebo; per-sample allocation not given. For vaccine and placebo recipients, repertoires were sequenced using samples collected on day 63 after the first injection.

The material was peripheral blood, obtained in a trial of Ad26.COV2.S vaccine versus placebo. Receptors were obtained from a person between 18 and 59 years old who received the Ad26.COV2.S COVID-19 vaccine or a placebo.

V is TRBV19 and J is TRBJ1-5; D call uncertain. Germline CDR1 is LNHDA and CDR2 is SQIVND (reference sequence). The CDR3 is 14 residues long. Trimming stripped 7 bases from V and 4 bases from J, with 14 bases between. For the CDR3, the DNA is TGTGCCAGTAACGGGTATACAGCAAATCAGCCCCAGCATTTT. Translating gives CASNGYTANQPQHF.

The genes are TRBV7-9 and TRBJ2-1, with D unclear. V was cut by 5 bases and J by 2 bases, with 13 bases left in between. CDR1 and CDR2 (germline): SEHNR, FQNEAQ (reference sequence). CDR3 length: 15 residues. The CDR3 reads CASSPRSIPYNEQFF. The CDR3 bases are TGTGCCAGCAGCCCAAGGTCTATTCCCTACAATGAGCAGTTCTTC.

This clone has a handful of counts. This chain joins TRBV4-2 and TRBJ2-7; 7 bases map to TRBD1. The ends lost 0 bases at V and 1 base at J; junction bases unmatched: 15. Germline V gives CDR1 LGHNA, CDR2 YNFKEQ. There are 19 residues in the CDR3. CDR3 bases: TGTGCCAGCAGCCAAGAATGGGGCAGGGGGAGAGAAGGTTCCTACGAGCAGTACTTC. Translation gives CASSQEWGRGREGSYEQYF.

This chain connects TRBV6-5 to TRBJ2-5; D is possibly TRBD1 or TRBD2 (6 bases each). The V and J ends lost 2 bases and 4 bases respectively, with 14 bases between them. The CDR3 consists of 15 residues. Looked up from germline, CDR1 is MNHEY and CDR2 is SVGAGI. The CDR3 is CASSYPGGEGETQYF. CDR3 sequence (DNA): TGTGCCAGCAGTTACCCCGGGGGCGAGGGAGAGACCCAGTACTTC.

The V gene is TRBV7-9, the J gene TRBJ2-3; 11 nucleotides agree with TRBD2. This CDR3 contains 15 residues. With V trimmed by 4 bases and J by 5 bases, 5 bases remained unmatched. CDR1 and CDR2 (germline): SEHNR, FQNEAQ (reference sequence). The CDR3 DNA sequence: TGTGCCAGCAGCTCCCTAGCGGGGGGTGGAGATACGCAGTATTTT. It codes for CASSSLAGGGDTQYF. The variable domain in full, with the rest retrieved from reference TRBV7-9 and TRBJ2-3, is DTGVSQNPRHKITKRGQNVTFRCDPISEHNRLYWYRQTLGQGPEFLTYFQNEAQLEKSRLLSDRFSAERPKGSFSTLEIQRTEQGDSAMYLCASSSLAGGGDTQYFGPGTRLTVL.

This CDR3 reads CATSRDRTGLADTQYF. CDR3 DNA sequence: TGTGCCACCAGCAGAGATAGAACAGGGTTGGCAGATACGCAGTATTTT. V gene TRBV15 combines with J gene TRBJ2-3, with TRBD1 as a possible D gene (6 bases). The CDR3 extends over 16 amino acids. The V and J ends lost 0 bases and 4 bases respectively, with 14 bases between them. In germline, CDR1 is LNHNV, CDR2 YYDKDF (reference sequence). Drawing the rest from reference TRBV15 and TRBJ2-3, the complete variable domain is DAMVIQNPRYQVTQFGKPVTLSCSQTLNHNVMYWYQQKSSQAPKLLFHYYDKDFNNEADTPDNFQSRRPNTSFCFLDIRSPGLGDTAMYLCATSRDRTGLADTQYFGPGTRLTVL.

The V and J genes are TRBV12-3 or TRBV12-4 and TRBJ1-1; TRBD1 might be the D (5 bases). The CDR3 loop spans 13 amino acids. Deletions cut 6 bases from V and 0 bases from J, with 8 bases between. This CDR3 is CASRGGLNTEAFF. For the CDR3, the DNA is TGTGCCAGCAGGGGGGGTTTGAACACTGAAGCTTTCTTT.

This clone was counted between two and nine times. The chain employs TRBV11-2 and TRBJ2-7, with D unresolved. V was cut by 1 base and J by 1 base, with 11 bases left in between. Germline V gene data show CDR1 as SGHAT and CDR2 as FQNNGV. The CDR3 sequence is 15 residues long. The CDR3 protein is CASSLGLVGSYEQYF. Written as DNA, the CDR3 is TGTGCCAGCAGCTTAGGTCTGGTCGGATCCTACGAGCAGTACTTC.

This chain links TRBV7-3 with TRBJ2-5, with D hard to call. The CDR3 has 14 amino acids. V shed 0 bases and J shed 5 bases, with 10 bases lying between them. Germline lookup yields CDR1 SGHTA and CDR2 FQGTGA. CDR3 sequence (DNA): TGTGCCAGCAGCTTAACCTCGGGTTCGGAGACCCAGTACTTC. It translates to CASSLTSGSETQYF.

The chain couples TRBV7-9 to TRBJ2-5; 11 nucleotides align to TRBD1. The CDR3 spans 16 residues. The germline CDR1 and CDR2 sequences are SEHNR and FQNEAQ (reference sequence). The V and J ends lost 2 bases and 4 bases, in that order; junction bases with no gene match: 6. CDR3 protein: CASSLYGTGGGETQYF. The CDR3 DNA reads as TGTGCCAGCAGCTTATATGGGACAGGGGGAGGAGAGACCCAGTACTTC.

The rearrangement uses TRBV19 and TRBJ1-5; the D is unclear. The germline V gene has CDR1 LNHDA and CDR2 SQIVND (reference sequence). V was trimmed by 0 bases and J by 11 bases, leaving 17 bases between them. The CDR3 length is 15 residues. The CDR3 sequence is CASSIDSATGESQHF. CDR3 DNA: TGTGCCAGTAGTATAGATTCGGCGACCGGGGAGTCCCAGCATTTT.

The gene calls are TRBV19 and TRBJ2-7; TRBD1 matches at 9 bases. V lost 2 bases to trimming and J lost 7 bases; unmatched junction nucleotides: 12. In germline, CDR1 is LNHDA, CDR2 SQIVND (reference sequence). The CDR3 is 16 residues long. CDR3 nucleotide sequence: TGTGCCAGTAGTATACCACAGGGGGCTACGTTAGGTGAGCAGTACTTC. Amino acids: CASSIPQGATLGEQYF.

The chain is built from TRBV12-1 and TRBJ2-3. TRBV12-1 is a pseudogene segment. CDR3 length: 13 residues. The CDR3 region has the DNA TGTGCCAGCAGCCCATCTGGGACGGATACGCAGTATTTT. Translation gives CASSPSGTDTQYF.

The rearrangement links TRBV5-1 to TRBJ2-5, with D possibly being TRBD2 (5 bases). V gave up 5 bases and J gave up 3 bases, with 11 bases separating them. The CDR3 consists of 13 residues. Germline V gene sequence: CDR1 SGHRS, CDR2 YFSETQ. CDR3 DNA sequence: TGCGCCAGCAGTCGAGGGCTGGAAGAGACCCAGTACTTC. Amino acid sequence: CASSRGLEETQYF.

This clone appeared a few times. J is TRBJ2-3 and V is TRBV19; TRBD1 is a possible D gene (6 bases). Trimming pared 10 bases from V and 7 bases from J, leaving 12 bases between. Per the germline V gene, CDR1 is LNHDA and CDR2 is SQIVND (reference sequence). CDR3 length equals 11 residues. DNA for the CDR3: TGTGCCACCTCCACAGGGTATACGCAGTATTTT. This translates into CATSTGYTQYF.

This sequence joins TRBV19 and TRBJ1-2, with a weak D call TRBD1 (5 bases). The CDR3 contains 14 residues. CDR1 LNHDA and CDR2 SQIVND come from the germline V gene (reference sequence). Trimming left V 5 bases short and J 1 base short, with 11 bases between. The CDR3 here is CASSPDSVNYGYTF. The DNA of the CDR3 is TGTGCCAGTAGTCCCGACAGCGTTAACTATGGCTACACCTTC.

V gene TRBV3-1 (or the pseudogene TRBV3-2) combines with J gene TRBJ1-2; perhaps TRBD1 as D (5 bases). Germline assignment: CDR1 LGHDT and CDR2 YNNKEL (reference sequence). This CDR3 comprises 14 residues. The germline V and J ends were trimmed by 5 bases and 6 bases, with 16 bases remaining between them. The CDR3 coding sequence is TGTGCCAGCAGCGTTTTCGGGGGGGTAAATGGCTACACCTTC. Residues: CASSVFGGVNGYTF.

The V call is TRBV3-1 (or the pseudogene TRBV3-2), the J call TRBJ2-4; 9 nucleotides align to TRBD1. The CDR3 covers 19 residues. Germline assignment: CDR1 LGHDT and CDR2 YNNKEL (reference sequence). V lost 4 bases to trimming and J lost 0 bases; unmatched junction nucleotides: 13. CDR3 in amino acids: CASSPTWDRAGVAKNIQYF. The CDR3 bases are TGTGCCAGCAGCCCGACCTGGGACAGGGCTGGGGTAGCCAAAAACATTCAGTACTTC.

The rearrangement links TRBV18 to TRBJ2-7, with D perhaps given as TRBD1 or TRBD2 (5 bases each). V was clipped by 3 bases and J by 0 bases, with 15 bases between them. The germline gives CDR1 KGHSH, CDR2 LQKENI. This CDR3 has 16 residues. CDR3 nucleotides: TGTGCCAGCTCACCCAGTGGGTGGGGGAGCTCCTACGAGCAGTACTTC. It is translated as CASSPSGWGSSYEQYF.